This is a list of T cell receptor beta chains from one sample in a study of response to subunit inactivated influenza vaccine. TCRdb reanalysed the RT-PCR reads using MiXCR and keeps one entry per CDR3 protein. The data hold 500,000 to 600,000 distinct CDR3 sequences, with 6.5% to 8% observed a single time. This sample comprised PBMCs from blood, obtained roughly 24 months after vaccination. The source is a man aged 45 to 75 who received an inactivated influenza vaccine. Both conserved end residues are part of each CDR3.

CSARTFPSTDTQYF TRBV20-1
CASSYLGGRAFF TRBV6-5
CSARDPRAGDEQYF TRBV20-1
CASSLQTDSPLHF TRBV7-2
CASSRLLLREETQYF TRBV3-1
CASSQVGGSGHMQNNEQFF TRBV4-1
CASSQRLAAVPAKNIQYF TRBV3-1
CASSVAPGGGLGEQYF TRBV9
CASSQTLRSRIYEQYF TRBV14
CSVATSGGAFGELFF TRBV29-1
CASSQGVDSLDTQYF TRBV4-2
CASSHGDSSYEQYF TRBV4-3
CASSYGLAGGTYEQYF TRBV28
CSAQTDRGSGTF TRBV20-1
CASSQQYGGELFF TRBV4-1
CSAQERLGGGQPQHF TRBV20-1
CSVSSGRFGTDTQYF TRBV29-1
CASSIGQSTDTQYF TRBV5-1
CASSYWKGGGYNEQFF TRBV7-2
CASSPTWSYTDTQYF TRBV6-1
CSARDHEQYF TRBV20-1
CASSQDLRTASSPLHF TRBV3-1
CASSYVQGRAYEQYF TRBV6-5
CASSDLGQGTAGELFF TRBV6-4
CASSRTPPSGNQPQHF TRBV2
CASSPGTDPLRETQYF TRBV19
CASSLRRVAGTSHEQFF TRBV7-9
CASSQETGGGSPLHF TRBV4-3
CASIKTRDRLAKNIQYF TRBV2
CSAKDIEGQGSNQPQHF TRBV20-1
CASREGTGRSNQPQHF TRBV12-3/TRBV12-4
CASRSGISGEQYF TRBV7-2
CSVGVSGVAEQFF TRBV29-1
CASRIRGTGELFF TRBV28
CASSLTSWDNEQFF TRBV7-3
CSARSRDYYNEQFF TRBV20-1
CASNLGLAGAGELFF TRBV7-9
CASSLGGGPSNTGELFF TRBV5-1
CASSLDFGHAYEQYF TRBV5-5
CASRGQGASHEQFF TRBV6-1
CASSPRQGTGELFF TRBV5-5
CSAWLAGGPGDTQYF TRBV20-1
CASSQPDRGGYTF TRBV4-3
CASSLPGLGYNEQFF TRBV14
CASSPRVTTNEKLFF TRBV12-3/TRBV12-4
CASSLAVRRGETQYF TRBV7-8
CATSREEGAGEQYF TRBV15
CASSQDAGTGLYGYTF TRBV4-3
CSAREGTSGRGGELFF TRBV20-1
CASDNPEGLRGGYTF TRBV12-3/TRBV12-4
CASSKEDRILTGELFF TRBV5-6
CASRPDRETGELFF TRBV6-1
CSAPAGGEGTEAFF TRBV20-1
CASSSGAFSTDTQYF TRBV11-3